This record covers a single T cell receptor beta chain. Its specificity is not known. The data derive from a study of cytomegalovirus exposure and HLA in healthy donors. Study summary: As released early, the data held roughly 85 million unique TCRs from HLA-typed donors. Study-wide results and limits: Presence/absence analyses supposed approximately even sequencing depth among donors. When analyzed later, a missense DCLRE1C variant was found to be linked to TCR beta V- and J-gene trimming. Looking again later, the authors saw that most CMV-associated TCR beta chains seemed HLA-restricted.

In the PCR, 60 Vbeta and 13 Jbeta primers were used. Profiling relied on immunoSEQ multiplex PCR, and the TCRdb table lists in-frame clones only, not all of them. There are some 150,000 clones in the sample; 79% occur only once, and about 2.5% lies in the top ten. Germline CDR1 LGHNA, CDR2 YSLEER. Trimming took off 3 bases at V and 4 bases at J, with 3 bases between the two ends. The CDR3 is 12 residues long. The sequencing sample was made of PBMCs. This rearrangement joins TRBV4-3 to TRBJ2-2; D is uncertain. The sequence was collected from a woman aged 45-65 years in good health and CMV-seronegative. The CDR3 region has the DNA TGCGCCAGCAGCCACGTCACCGGGGAGCTGTTTTTT. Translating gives CASSHVTGELFF.